The T cell receptor beta chain described here comes from a study of control samples from healthy donors and cancer patients. Generated by immunoSEQ multiplex PCR, the TCRdb table keeps only in-frame clones and is missing some. The table shows some 82,000 clones, with around 87% occurring only once. With V trimmed by 5 bases and J by 9 bases, 7 bases remained unmatched. There are 14 residues in the CDR3. The V gene's germline CDR1 is SGHTS and CDR2 YDEGEE. The chain uses TRBV5-8 and TRBJ2-2, with 10 positions matching TRBD2. The sequence was collected from a man between 45 and 60 years old in good health. Sequenced: blood. CDR3 sequence (DNA): TGTGCCAGCAGAAATAGCGGGGGGACTAGGGAGCTGTTTTTT. This codes for CASRNSGGTRELFF.